This T cell receptor beta chain was captured by sequencing in a study of CD8 T cells in ankylosing spondylitis. Overall study findings and caveats: Characteristic, it appeared, of ankylosing spondylitis blood was a TCR beta motif of roughly eight highly homologous variants.

In its sample, this clonotype was seen many times. The antigen is not known. In TCRdb, the 5' RACE reads were re-called with MiXCR into one record per CDR3 protein. The table lists 200,000 to 300,000 distinct CDR3 sequences, 8% to 11% of them singletons. The V gene lost 4 bases and the J gene lost 2 bases, with 13 bases spanning the gap. Germline V lookup: CDR1 DFQATT, CDR2 SNEGSKA (reference sequence). The CDR3 is made up of 14 amino acids. This rearrangement joins TRBV20-1 to TRBJ2-3; TRBD2 is a possible D gene (6 bases). The sample was blood, either unsorted or a sorted T cell fraction (not recorded which). The origin of this receptor is a male donor with ankylosing spondylitis or in good health (not recorded which). In DNA, the CDR3 is TGCAGTGCTATTATCGGCGGGATCACAGATACGCAGTATTTT. It yields the protein CSAIIGGITDTQYF.